The 27 T cell receptor beta chains reported below all come from one sample, sequenced in a study of blood T cell repertoires in COVID-19. The repertoire was sequenced with immunoSEQ multiplex PCR; TCRdb's copy has only in-frame clones and lacks some. This table holds around 28,000 clones, nearly 85% found once. The sample was peripheral blood. Receptors were obtained from a man between 65 and 80 years old with active COVID-19.

This chain joins TRBV6-6 and TRBJ1-6; D is perhaps TRBD1 (6 bases). The CDR3 extends over 15 amino acids. The germline gives CDR1 MNHNY, CDR2 SVGAGI (reference sequence). V gave up 2 bases and J gave up 9 bases, with 14 bases separating them. The CDR3 nucleotides are TGTGCCAGCAGTTACGCCTTAGGACAGCTTTCACCCCTCCACTTT. It is translated as CASSYALGQLSPLHF.

The rearrangement joins TRBV29-1 to TRBJ2-2; tentatively, D is TRBD1 (5 bases). The CDR3 is 13 amino acids. V lost 4 bases to trimming and J lost 7 bases, with 13 bases between them. The germline CDR1 and CDR2 sequences are SQVTM and ANQGSEA. This chain's CDR3 is CSVAETAIGELFF. The DNA of the CDR3 is TGCAGCGTTGCGGAGACAGCGATCGGGGAGCTGTTTTTT.

The gene calls are TRBV6-6 and TRBJ1-1; D unresolved. Looked up from germline, CDR1 is MNHNY and CDR2 is SVGAGI (reference sequence). The ends were cut back, 8 bases at V and 1 base at J, with 8 bases in the middle. CDR3 length equals 12 residues. CDR3 protein: CASWSRNTEAFF. CDR3 nucleotide sequence: TGTGCCAGCTGGTCCAGGAACACTGAAGCTTTCTTT.

The chain couples TRBV2 to TRBJ2-1, with 8 bases lining up with TRBD2. V lost 4 bases, J lost 0 bases, and 8 bases stayed unmatched. Germline values: CDR1 SNHLY, CDR2 FYNNEI. This CDR3 is built from 17 residues. The CDR3 DNA follows: TGTGCCAGCAGTGGATCGAGCGGGGGAGTCTCCTACAATGAGCAGTTCTTC. Residues: CASSGSSGGVSYNEQFF. The whole variable domain, filled in from reference TRBV2 and TRBJ2-1, reads EPEVTQTPSHQVTQMGQEVILRCVPISNHLYFYWYRQILGQKVEFLVSFYNNEISEKSEIFDDQFSVERPDGSNFTLKIRSTKLEDSAMYFCASSGSSGGVSYNEQFFGPGTRLTVL.

V is TRBV7-3 and J is TRBJ2-3, with D unresolved. Trimming took 2 bases from V and 6 from J, leaving 9 bases between them. Germline CDR1 is SGHTA and CDR2 is FQGTGA. The length of the CDR3 is 13 residues. The CDR3 loop is CASSLFRLDTQYF. The CDR3 region has the DNA TGTGCCAGCAGCTTATTTCGGTTGGATACGCAGTATTTT.

This chain connects TRBV28 to TRBJ1-1; D ambiguous. The CDR3 is made up of 15 amino acids. V lost 3 bases, J lost 6 bases, and 17 bases lay in between. Germline V gene data show CDR1 as MDHEN and CDR2 as SYDVKM. CDR3 DNA sequence: TGTGCCAGCAGTTTCCTCCCGGGTTCCTCCTCTGAAGCTTTCTTT. This sequence encodes CASSFLPGSSSEAFF.

V usage is TRBV5-4 and J usage is TRBJ2-1, with D perhaps TRBD1 (6 bases). V was shortened by 0 bases and J by 6 bases, with 10 bases between the two germline ends. The germline V gene encodes CDR1 SGHNT and CDR2 YYREEE (reference sequence). The CDR3 is 14 amino acids. The chain's CDR3 is CASSLGRGGNEQFF. The CDR3 DNA sequence: TGTGCCAGCAGCTTGGGCAGGGGTGGCAATGAGCAGTTCTTC.

The chain has TRBV13 and TRBJ2-1, with 15 bases fitting TRBD2. The CDR3 is made up of 19 amino acids. In germline, CDR1 is PRHDT, CDR2 FYEKMQ (reference sequence). The J segment lost 0 bases and the V segment lost 5 bases, leaving 8 bases of the junction unmatched. The CDR3 reads CASSQWTSGGASSYNEQFF. In nucleotides, the CDR3 is TGTGCCAGCAGCCAATGGACTAGCGGGGGGGCCAGCTCCTACAATGAGCAGTTCTTC.

V is TRBV9 and J is TRBJ2-5; D is perhaps TRBD1 (6 bases). In germline, CDR1 is SGDLS, CDR2 YYNGEE. The CDR3 runs to 14 residues. V was cut by 4 bases and J by 5 bases, with 15 bases left in between. CDR3 sequence reads: CASSQAGGGETQYF. The CDR3, as DNA: TGTGCCAGCAGCCAAGCTGGGGGCGGGGAGACCCAGTACTTC.

This clone is a singleton in its sample. V usage is TRBV5-8 and J usage is TRBJ2-2, with D possibly TRBD2 on 7 matching bases. The CDR3 contains 17 residues. V lost 4 bases and J lost 1, with 17 bases in between. Germline V gene sequence: CDR1 SGHTS, CDR2 YDEGEE. CDR3 protein: CASSPTGLAENTGELFF. The CDR3 nucleotides read TGTGCCAGCAGCCCCACAGGGCTAGCGGAGAACACCGGGGAGCTGTTTTTT.

The chain couples TRBV5-1 to TRBJ1-6; D gene unclear. Germline V CDR1 and CDR2: SGHRS, YFSETQ. CDR3 length: 17 residues. With 0 bases removed from V and 0 bases from J, the gap between germline ends came to 10 bases. As DNA, the CDR3 is TGCGCCAGCAGCTTGGCCGCGGAATTCTCCTATAATTCACCCCTCCACTTT. It yields the protein CASSLAAEFSYNSPLHF.

The rearrangement joins TRBV6-6 to TRBJ1-6; D ambiguous. The CDR3 length is 13 residues. Germline V gene lookup returns CDR1 MNHNY and CDR2 SVGAGI (reference sequence). The ends were cut back, 5 bases at V and 10 bases at J, with 12 bases in the middle. CDR3 sequence: CASSRTERSPLHF. DNA of the CDR3: TGTGCCAGCAGTAGGACTGAACGGTCACCCCTCCACTTT.

The chain joins TRBV2 to TRBJ2-7; 8 positions match TRBD1. The CDR3 consists of 14 residues. V shed 3 bases and J 5 bases; nucleotides not matched to a gene: 6. The germline V gene has CDR1 SNHLY and CDR2 FYNNEI. In nucleotides, the CDR3 is TGTGCCAGCAGTGATAGAGGACAGGGTCACGAGCAGTACTTC. Its translation is CASSDRGQGHEQYF.

The chain couples TRBV11-2 to TRBJ2-7, with a possible D match to TRBD1 (6 bases). Germline V gives CDR1 SGHAT, CDR2 FQNNGV. The CDR3 runs to 15 residues. Trimming took 1 base from V and 0 from J, leaving 10 bases between them. For the CDR3, the DNA is TGTGCCAGCAGCTTAGTACCCAGGGGCTCCTACGAGCAGTACTTC. This sequence encodes CASSLVPRGSYEQYF.

The V and J genes are TRBV21-1 and TRBJ2-1; the table assigns TRBD2, which was not confirmed against the DNA. TRBV21-1 is a pseudogene locus. This CDR3 is built from 17 residues. Here the CDR3 DNA reads TGTGCCAGCAGCAAAGTGCCCCTAGCGGGGGGGCGCAATGAGCAGTTCTTC. Protein: CASSKVPLAGGRNEQFF.

This clone was seen more than once but under ten times. The chain couples TRBV9 to TRBJ1-3, with a tentative D call TRBD1 (5 bases). The CDR3 loop spans 12 amino acids. V gave up 4 bases and J gave up 4 bases, with 6 bases separating them. CDR1 is SGDLS and CDR2 is YYNGEE in the germline V gene. The CDR3 DNA reads as TGTGCCAGCAGCAGACAGGGAAACACCATATATTTT. Protein product: CASSRQGNTIYF.

As concerns this clone: Other DNA sequences of this sample code for an identical CDR3. The V and J genes are TRBV6-2 or TRBV6-3 and TRBJ1-5; a weak D match, TRBD1 (6 bases). The CDR3 consists of 17 residues. Germline V CDR1 and CDR2: MNHEY, SVGEGT. Trimming took 5 bases from V and 1 from J, leaving 18 bases between them. The DNA for the CDR3 is TGTGCCAGCAGTCCCCCAGGGGAGGGGGAGAGCAATCAGCCCCAGCATTTT. It codes for CASSPPGEGESNQPQHF.

The gene calls are TRBV13 and TRBJ2-5, with TRBD2 matching 12 bases. This CDR3 is 16 amino acids long. Germline V gene sequence: CDR1 PRHDT, CDR2 FYEKMQ (reference sequence). The V and J ends lost 5 bases and 0 bases, in that order; junction bases with no gene match: 4. This CDR3 is CASSTGLAGHQETQYF. CDR3 in DNA: TGTGCCAGCAGCACAGGACTAGCGGGGCACCAAGAGACCCAGTACTTC.

This rearrangement joins TRBV6-2 or TRBV6-3 to TRBJ1-1; 7 positions match TRBD1. V gave up 2 bases and J gave up 1 base; unmatched junction bases: 1. CDR3 length: 14 residues. Germline V lookup: CDR1 MNHEY, CDR2 SVGEGT. The CDR3 DNA is TGTGCCAGCAGTTACGGACAGGCGAACACTGAAGCTTTCTTT. Translating gives CASSYGQANTEAFF.

The chain links TRBV30 to TRBJ1-3; D is perhaps TRBD1 (6 bases). The CDR3 length is 13 residues. Germline V gene data show CDR1 as GTSNPN and CDR2 as SVGIG (reference sequence). V lost 3 bases, J lost 4 bases, and 10 bases lay in between. The DNA for the CDR3 is TGTGCCTGGAGGGGGGCAGGAGGAAACACCATATATTTT. As protein: CAWRGAGGNTIYF.

The V call is TRBV5-4, the J call TRBJ2-7; the match to TRBD2 covers 9 bases. The J segment lost 5 bases and the V segment lost 4 bases, leaving 10 bases of the junction unmatched. This CDR3 has 15 residues. From germline, CDR1 is SGHNT and CDR2 YYREEE (reference sequence). CDR3 DNA: TGTGCCAGCAGCCCGTCGGCGGGGGGGCTCCACGAGCAGTACTTC. The encoded protein is CASSPSAGGLHEQYF.

This chain joins TRBV11-1 and TRBJ1-6; possibly TRBD1 for D (5 bases). The CDR3 consists of 15 residues. Germline V gives CDR1 SGHAT, CDR2 FQDESV (reference sequence). The V gene lost 2 bases and the J gene lost 5 bases, with 10 bases spanning the gap. CDR3 bases: TGTGCCAGCAGCTTATACGAGACAGATAATTCACCCCTCCACTTT. Protein product: CASSLYETDNSPLHF. The full variable domain, in which reference TRBV11-1 and TRBJ1-6 provide the parts outside the CDR3, is EAEVAQSPRYKITEKSQAVAFWCDPISGHATLYWYRQILGQGPELLVQFQDESVVDDSQLPKDRFSAERLKGVDSTLKIQPAELGDSAMYLCASSLYETDNSPLHFGNGTRLTVT.

The chain is built from TRBV6-5 and TRBJ2-7; D might be TRBD2 (5 bases). V lost 4 bases, J lost 3 bases, and 16 bases lay in between. In germline, CDR1 is MNHEY, CDR2 SVGAGI. There are 15 residues in the CDR3. CDR3 bases: TGTGCCAGCAGTTCCCGACCGGGAAAAGACTACGAGCAGTACTTC. Translation: CASSSRPGKDYEQYF.

J is TRBJ1-1 and V is TRBV20-1; D is unresolved. The germline V and J ends were trimmed by 7 bases and 1 base, with 7 bases remaining between them. Germline V gene lookup returns CDR1 DFQATT and CDR2 SNEGSKA (reference sequence). The CDR3 extends over 11 amino acids. CDR3 amino acids: CSETRNTEAFF. CDR3 sequence (DNA): TGCAGTGAGACAAGGAACACTGAAGCTTTCTTT.

This clone was observed once. The rearrangement joins TRBV6-2 or TRBV6-3 to TRBJ2-1, with TRBD2 as a possible D gene (6 bases). Germline assignment: CDR1 MNHEY and CDR2 SVGEGT. With 4 bases removed from V and 7 bases from J, the gap between germline ends came to 11 bases. This CDR3 spans 13 amino acids. CDR3 protein: CASSSIRGNEQFF. As DNA, the CDR3 is TGTGCCAGCAGTTCCATTCGGGGGAATGAGCAGTTCTTC.

This chain uses TRBV28 with TRBJ2-2, with a possible D match to TRBD2 (6 bases). Between the trimmed V and J ends, which lost 3 bases and 4 bases, there was a span of 21 bases. The CDR3 runs 18 residues. Germline CDR1 is MDHEN and CDR2 is SYDVKM. The CDR3 DNA sequence: TGTGCCAGCAGTTTCTACAGCCTAGGAGGGATGGGCACCGGGGAGCTGTTTTTT. Protein sequence: CASSFYSLGGMGTGELFF.

This clone was counted once. J is TRBJ1-5 and V is TRBV19; maybe TRBD1 (5 bases). V lost 5 bases to trimming and J lost 0 bases, with 11 bases between them. In germline, CDR1 is LNHDA, CDR2 SQIVND (reference sequence). This CDR3 has 15 residues. The CDR3 sequence: CASSLRQSSNQPQHF. The CDR3 nucleotides are TGTGCCAGTAGTCTTCGACAGTCTAGCAATCAGCCCCAGCATTTT.